The clone carrying this T cell receptor beta chain was detected a few times. Antigen: not known. The CDR3 sequence is 16 residues long. Per germline, CDR1 LNHDA and CDR2 SQIVND (reference sequence). Trimming cost V 2 bases and J 7 bases; bases outside gene matches: 10. This sample was taken from a study of naive and memory T cell subsets. Both TRBC1 and TRBC2 were covered by a beta constant-region primer of two equimolar oligonucleotides. Ligated cDNA was amplified by four rounds of PCR with nested alpha and beta constant-region primers and SP2. The cDNA 3' end received a ligated single-stranded oligonucleotide carrying the SP2 primer and a 12-nucleotide UMI. One entry per CDR3 protein results from TCRdb running MiXCR on the UMI-ligation and nested PCR reads. The data hold more than 95,000 distinct CDR3 sequences, with around 13% observed a single time. Sequential positive selection took CD4 T cells first, then CD8 T cells. Cells stained for CD3, CD4, CD8, CD45RA, CD27 and viability were sorted into four CD45RA/CD27 subsets.

General study findings and limits: Activation and differentiation may alter RNA-based TCR counts. Especially in CD8 cells, naive repertoires contained a few larger clonotypes, possibly CD45RA-re-expressing memory cells.

The V gene is TRBV19, the J gene TRBJ2-1; 8 bases match TRBD1. Sequenced: naive CD8+ T cells from blood. The receptor was derived from a human donor in good health. The CDR3 region is CASSISGTGARNEQFF. CDR3 sequence (DNA): TGTGCCAGTAGTATATCGGGGACAGGAGCACGGAATGAGCAGTTCTTC.